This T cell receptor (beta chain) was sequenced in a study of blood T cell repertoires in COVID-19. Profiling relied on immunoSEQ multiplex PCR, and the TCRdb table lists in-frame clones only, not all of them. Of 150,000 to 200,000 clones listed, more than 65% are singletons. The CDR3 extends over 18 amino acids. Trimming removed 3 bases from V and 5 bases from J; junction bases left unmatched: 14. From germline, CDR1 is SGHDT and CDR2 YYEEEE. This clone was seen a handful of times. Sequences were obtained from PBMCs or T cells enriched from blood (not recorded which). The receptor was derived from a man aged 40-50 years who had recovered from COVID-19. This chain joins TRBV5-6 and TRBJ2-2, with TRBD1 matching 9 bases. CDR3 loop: CASSSALYGTGQTGELFF. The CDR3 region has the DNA TGTGCCAGCAGCTCCGCGTTATACGGGACAGGGCAAACCGGGGAGCTGTTTTTT.